The 26 T cell receptor beta chains reported below all come from one sample, sequenced in a study of T cells after yellow fever vaccination. One entry per CDR3 protein, called by TCRdb with MiXCR from the 5' RACE reads. In the table there are about 630,000 distinct CDR3 sequences, about 12% of which are singletons. The material was PBMCs, obtained on the day of the yellow fever booster vaccination. These receptor sequences come from a man aged 30-40 years who received the YFV17D yellow fever vaccine.

CDR3 sequence (DNA): TGTGCCAGCAGCCAAGATAGCGGGACCCAAGAGACCCAGTACTTC. This sequence encodes CASSQDSGTQETQYF. The rearrangement links TRBV4-2 to TRBJ2-5; 8 bases line up with TRBD2. The CDR3 contains 15 residues. Germline loops: CDR1 LGHNA, CDR2 YNFKEQ. V shed 0 bases, J shed 1 base, and the junction held 1 base outside the gene matches.

This clonotype has just a few counts. The chain is built from TRBV27 and TRBJ2-5; D might be TRBD1 or TRBD2, each matching 5 bases. CDR1 is MNHEY, CDR2 SMNVEV, per germline (reference sequence). Trimming pared 6 bases from V and 7 bases from J, leaving 15 bases between. The CDR3 is 13 amino acids. In DNA, the CDR3 is TGTGCCAGCAGCCCCTCGGGGCACGTGACCCAGTACTTC. Translated, it gives CASSPSGHVTQYF.

The CDR3: CASSLASGRTNEQFF. CDR3 in DNA: TGTGCCAGCAGCCTGGCTAGCGGGAGAACCAATGAGCAGTTCTTC. This chain links TRBV11-3 with TRBJ2-1; 10 bases line up with TRBD2. Germline assignment: CDR1 SGHNT and CDR2 YENEEA. With V trimmed by 5 bases and J by 6 bases, 7 bases remained unmatched. The CDR3 contains 15 residues.

V and J are TRBV15 and TRBJ2-4, with D possibly TRBD2 on 6 matching bases. V was pared by 6 bases and J by 4 bases, with 10 bases between. This CDR3 comprises 13 residues. Germline CDR1 reads LNHNV; CDR2 reads YYDKDF (reference sequence). Written as DNA, the CDR3 is TGTGCCACCAGTCGGGACTCGAAAAACATTCAGTACTTC. This gives the protein CATSRDSKNIQYF.

The V call is TRBV10-3, the J call TRBJ2-3, with D maybe TRBD1 (7 bases). V lost 9 bases, J lost 2 bases, and 12 bases lay in between. Germline V gene data show CDR1 as ENHRY and CDR2 as SYGVKD. The CDR3 covers 13 residues. CDR3 nucleotide sequence: TGTGCCATTACCAGGGGGGACACAGATACGCAGTATTTT. Amino acids: CAITRGDTDTQYF.

In this sample, this clonotype turned up many times. The CDR3, as DNA: TGCGCCACCAATCCTAGCGGGCCTACATACAATGAGCAGTTCTTC. Translating gives CATNPSGPTYNEQFF. This rearrangement joins TRBV5-1 to TRBJ2-1; 8 bases fit TRBD2. V shed 9 bases and J 4 bases; nucleotides not matched to a gene: 12. The CDR3 is made up of 15 amino acids. The germline V gene encodes CDR1 SGHRS and CDR2 YFSETQ.

The rearrangement joins TRBV20-1 to TRBJ2-7; 8 bases agree with TRBD2. The CDR3 covers 14 residues. After removal of 3 bases from V and 6 bases from J, the junction contained 10 bases not matched to a gene. The germline CDR1 and CDR2 sequences are DFQATT and SNEGSKA (reference sequence). The CDR3 is CSASTGLGGLEQYF. The CDR3 DNA reads TGCAGTGCTAGCACGGGACTAGGTGGTCTCGAGCAGTACTTC.

The chain uses TRBV5-1 and TRBJ2-1, with TRBD2 identical over 7 bases. The CDR3 runs to 14 residues. The germline V gene encodes CDR1 SGHRS and CDR2 YFSETQ. V shed 5 bases, J shed 7 bases, and the junction held 9 bases outside the gene matches. The CDR3 reads CASRSAGVQNEQFF. CDR3 in DNA: TGCGCCAGCAGATCTGCGGGAGTTCAGAATGAGCAGTTCTTC. Looking up the rest from reference TRBV5-1 and TRBJ2-1 gives the full variable domain: KAGVTQTPRYLIKTRGQQVTLSCSPISGHRSVSWYQQTPGQGLQFLFEYFSETQRNKGNFPGRFSGRQFSNSRSEMNVSTLELGDSALYLCASRSAGVQNEQFFGPGTRLTVL.

This clonotype was picked up a small number of times. The gene calls are TRBV7-2 and TRBJ2-1, with a possible D match to TRBD1 (6 bases). CDR3 length: 14 residues. V was trimmed by 5 bases and J by 10 bases, leaving 18 bases between them. Germline loops: CDR1 SGHTA, CDR2 FQGNSA. In DNA, the CDR3 is TGTGCCAGCAGCGTAAGACCAGGGGATGGGGAGCAGTTCTTC. It is translated as CASSVRPGDGEQFF.

The table lists this clonotype with a few counts. The chain has TRBV7-2 and TRBJ1-5; D is ambiguous. The V end lost 3 bases, the J end lost 4 bases, and 10 bases lay between the germline ends. This CDR3 comprises 14 residues. Per the germline V gene, CDR1 is SGHTA and CDR2 is FQGNSA. The CDR3 here is CASSLSVENQPQHF. CDR3 sequence (DNA): TGTGCCAGCAGCTTGTCAGTTGAAAATCAGCCCCAGCATTTT.

The chain has TRBV10-3 and TRBJ2-3; 11 bases are shared with TRBD2. CDR3 length: 16 residues. V shed 0 bases and J 4 bases; nucleotides not matched to a gene: 3. Germline V gene lookup returns CDR1 ENHRY and CDR2 SYGVKD. CDR3 loop: CAISESGGLAADTQYF. Here the CDR3 DNA reads TGTGCCATCAGTGAGTCTGGGGGACTAGCGGCAGATACGCAGTATTTT.

This clonotype was counted between two and nine times. This chain uses TRBV7-9 with TRBJ2-3; D is uncertain. In germline, CDR1 is SEHNR, CDR2 FQNEAQ (reference sequence). Trimming removed 10 bases from V and 5 bases from J, with 7 bases in between. There are 10 residues in the CDR3. The CDR3 reads CATPRDTQYF. The CDR3 bases are TGTGCCACGCCGAGAGATACGCAGTATTTT.

J is TRBJ2-5 and V is TRBV7-2, with 11 bases fitting TRBD1. The germline V gene has CDR1 SGHTA and CDR2 FQGNSA. The CDR3 length is 16 residues. The V gene end was trimmed by 4 bases and the J gene end by 4 bases; junction bases not matched to a gene: 8. The CDR3 here is CASSSRTGGGSETQYF. The CDR3 DNA reads TGTGCCAGCAGCTCCCGGACAGGGGGCGGTTCAGAGACCCAGTACTTC.

This clonotype was found a few times. The gene calls are TRBV20-1 and TRBJ1-5; 7 bases are a match to TRBD1. The CDR3 spans 15 residues. From germline, CDR1 is DFQATT and CDR2 SNEGSKA (reference sequence). V shed 2 bases, J shed 1 base, and the junction held 5 bases outside the gene matches. The CDR3 DNA reads TGCAGTGCTAGATCAAGGGGGCTCAGCAATCAGCCCCAGCATTTT. Translation: CSARSRGLSNQPQHF.

This clonotype was seen more than once but under ten times. The CDR3 DNA follows: TGCAGTGCTACCCGCGGGAGGGCCGTCAATGAGCAGTTCTTC. Translated: CSATRGRAVNEQFF. The V and J genes are TRBV20-1 and TRBJ2-1, with TRBD2 identical over 9 bases. The CDR3 is 14 amino acids. V lost 4 bases and J lost 6; bases outside the gene matches: 7. Germline CDR1 reads DFQATT; CDR2 reads SNEGSKA (reference sequence).

This sequence joins TRBV14 and TRBJ2-3; 10 bases are a match to TRBD1. The V and J ends lost 4 bases and 6 bases, in that order; junction bases with no gene match: 10. Germline V gene data show CDR1 as SGHDN and CDR2 as FVKESK. The CDR3 contains 16 residues. The CDR3 sequence is CASSPRDRGPVDTQYF. The CDR3 region has the DNA TGTGCCAGCAGCCCCCGCGACAGGGGGCCAGTGGATACGCAGTATTTT.

This clonotype was seen a few times. The J gene is TRBJ1-1, the V gene TRBV7-9; D unclear. Trimming removed 2 bases from V and 1 base from J, with 17 bases in between. CDR3 size: 17 residues. The germline CDR1 and CDR2 sequences are SEHNR and FQNEAQ (reference sequence). CDR3 DNA sequence: TGTGCCAGCAGCTTATTCCGGCGCCTGGGGTCGAACACTGAAGCTTTCTTT. Amino acid sequence: CASSLFRRLGSNTEAFF.

The chain carries TRBV5-1 and TRBJ2-7, with 10 bases fitting TRBD1. Germline V gene sequence: CDR1 SGHRS, CDR2 YFSETQ. CDR3 length equals 15 residues. V lost 4 bases to trimming and J lost 5 bases; unmatched junction nucleotides: 9. Here the CDR3 DNA reads TGCGCCAGCAGCGTCTCCGGGACAGGGGCTCACGAGCAGTACTTC. This sequence encodes CASSVSGTGAHEQYF.

This clonotype was counted a few times. This chain uses TRBV16 with TRBJ1-1; D unclear. Trimming removed 0 bases at V and 4 bases at J, with 6 bases between. CDR3 size: 13 residues. CDR1 and CDR2 from the germline V gene are KGHSY and FQNENV. CDR3 coding DNA: TGTGCCAGCAGCCAATCGAAGAGCACTGAAGCTTTCTTT. It yields the protein CASSQSKSTEAFF.

The gene calls are TRBV20-1 and TRBJ2-1; tentatively, D is TRBD2 (7 bases). V lost 5 bases and J lost 2, with 19 bases in between. The germline V gene has CDR1 DFQATT and CDR2 SNEGSKA (reference sequence). CDR3 length: 16 residues. In DNA, the CDR3 is TGCAGTGCTTCATCCTCCGGGGGGACAACCTACAATGAGCAGTTCTTC. Translating gives CSASSSGGTTYNEQFF.

This clonotype was seen only a few times. The V gene is TRBV20-1, the J gene TRBJ2-3; unclear D gene. Germline loops: CDR1 DFQATT, CDR2 SNEGSKA (reference sequence). This CDR3 is 14 amino acids long. Trimming stripped 6 bases from V and 7 bases from J, with 20 bases between. The CDR3: CSANTGPTLNTQYF. DNA of the CDR3: TGCAGTGCAAACACCGGGCCGACTCTAAATACGCAGTATTTT.

This clonotype was seen a few times. The chain carries TRBV14 and TRBJ2-4, with D unclear. Trimming removed 4 bases at V and 2 bases at J, with 18 bases between. In germline, CDR1 is SGHDN, CDR2 FVKESK. The CDR3 is 17 residues long. CDR3 nucleotide sequence: TGTGCCAGCAGCCCTCTCCCTCTGCGCGAAACCAAAAACATTCAGTACTTC. It yields the protein CASSPLPLRETKNIQYF.

The sample holds many counts of this clonotype. The rearrangement uses TRBV4-3 and TRBJ2-1; weak D call: TRBD1 (5 bases). Germline assignment: CDR1 LGHNA and CDR2 YSLEER. Trimming took off 4 bases at V and 3 bases at J, with 13 bases between the two ends. The CDR3 extends over 15 amino acids. The DNA of the CDR3 is TGCGCCAGCAGCCGGAACCAGGGCAGCTACAATGAGCAGTTCTTC. Translated: CASSRNQGSYNEQFF.

This clonotype was seen more than once but under ten times. This chain uses TRBV12-3 or TRBV12-4 with TRBJ1-1; possible D gene TRBD1, 5 bases. With 5 bases removed from V and 4 bases from J, the gap between germline ends came to 14 bases. The CDR3 has 14 residues. CDR3 coding DNA: TGTGCCAGCAGTCCCAGCCAGGGTGGCACTGAAGCTTTCTTT. Its translation is CASSPSQGGTEAFF.

CDR3: CASSLLQGYTEAFF. In nucleotides, the CDR3 is TGTGCCAGCAGCTTACTACAGGGTTACACTGAAGCTTTCTTT. The chain links TRBV7-2 to TRBJ1-1; a possible D gene is TRBD1 (6 bases). V lost 2 bases and J 3 bases, leaving 10 bases between the germline ends. This CDR3 region has 14 residues. Germline V gene lookup returns CDR1 SGHTA and CDR2 FQGNSA. Using reference TRBV7-2 and TRBJ1-1 for the parts outside the CDR3, the full variable domain is GAGVSQSPSNKVTEKGKDVELRCDPISGHTALYWYRQSLGQGLEFLIYFQGNSAPDKSGLPSDRFSAERTGGSVSTLTIQRTQQEDSAVYLCASSLLQGYTEAFFGQGTRLTVV.

The chain is built from TRBV28 and TRBJ2-1, with unresolved D. The V end was cut by 6 bases, the J end by 0 bases, with 15 bases between. The CDR3 totals 16 residues. Germline CDR1 reads MDHEN; CDR2 reads SYDVKM. The CDR3 protein is CASSPLDISSYNEQFF. In DNA form, the CDR3 reads TGTGCCAGCAGCCCCCTAGACATTTCCTCCTACAATGAGCAGTTCTTC.